The 8 T cell receptor beta chains given below trace back to one sample, sequenced in a study of blood T cell repertoires in COVID-19. Sequencing was performed with immunoSEQ multiplex PCR; in TCRdb, only in-frame clones are kept and a portion is missing. This sample has a few hundred thousand clones, with 70% to 90% found just once. Sample: peripheral blood. These receptors all stem from a human donor with COVID-19, enrolled during active disease. The donor label of this sample is uncertain.

V usage is TRBV5-5 and J usage is TRBJ1-4; D not certain. The germline V gene has CDR1 SGHKS and CDR2 YYEKEE (reference sequence). The germline V and J ends were trimmed by 4 bases and 4 bases, with 14 bases remaining between them. The CDR3 is made up of 15 amino acids. The CDR3 nucleotides are TGTGCCAGCAGCCAGCTGAGAGGAGATAATGAAAAACTGTTTTTT. Residues: CASSQLRGDNEKLFF.

This clone was picked up a small number of times. The V and J genes are TRBV5-1 and TRBJ2-7; 8 nucleotides agree with TRBD1. The germline CDR1 and CDR2 sequences are SGHRS and YFSETQ. This CDR3 comprises 15 residues. V shed 3 bases and J 3 bases; nucleotides not matched to a gene: 8. CDR3: CASSYDRGSFYEQYF. The CDR3 region has the DNA TGCGCCAGCAGCTACGACAGGGGAAGCTTCTACGAGCAGTACTTC.

The rearrangement joins TRBV28 to TRBJ1-2; no reliable D call. Trimming removed 6 bases at V and 4 bases at J, with 18 bases between. The CDR3 has 15 amino acids. The germline gives CDR1 MDHEN, CDR2 SYDVKM. CDR3: CASRGRTRISYGYTF. The CDR3 DNA reads as TGTGCCAGCAGGGGGAGAACAAGGATATCCTATGGCTACACCTTC.

The chain has TRBV5-1 and TRBJ1-1; D possibly corresponds to TRBD1 (5 bases). The CDR3 spans 13 residues. V lost 2 bases and J 3 bases, leaving 8 bases between the germline ends. Germline assignment: CDR1 SGHRS and CDR2 YFSETQ. Written as DNA, the CDR3 is TGCGCCAGCAGCTTCCAACAGGACACTGAAGCTTTCTTT. This gives the protein CASSFQQDTEAFF.

V gene TRBV5-6 combines with J gene TRBJ2-7, with 7 nucleotides matching TRBD2. V was clipped by 3 bases and J by 5 bases; unmatched bases: 8. The germline gives CDR1 SGHDT, CDR2 YYEEEE. This CDR3 has 14 residues. Here the CDR3 reads CASSSPRGGHEQYF. The CDR3 nucleotides read TGTGCCAGCAGCTCGCCTCGGGGAGGGCACGAGCAGTACTTC.

The rearrangement joins TRBV19 to TRBJ2-1; maybe TRBD1 (6 bases). This CDR3 is 13 amino acids long. Trimming left V 8 bases short and J 0 bases short, with 8 bases between. Germline V gives CDR1 LNHDA, CDR2 SQIVND (reference sequence). The CDR3 loop is CASGQSSYNEQFF. The CDR3 DNA reads as TGTGCCAGTGGACAGTCCTCCTACAATGAGCAGTTCTTC.

The chain is built from TRBV2 and TRBJ1-2; D remains unclear. Germline loops: CDR1 SNHLY, CDR2 FYNNEI. The CDR3 contains 14 residues. Trimming took off 6 bases at V and 8 bases at J, with 19 bases between the two ends. In DNA form, the CDR3 reads TGTGCCAGCAGCCGGGTCTCCCCGGAGGGCGGCTACACCTTC. This translates into CASSRVSPEGGYTF.

About this clone: At one of its ends the junction is not consistent with the germline gene, which may arise from a read error. This chain joins TRBV28 and TRBJ1-1; weak D call: TRBD1 (6 bases). This CDR3 has 13 residues. CDR1 is MDHEN and CDR2 is SYDVKM in the germline V gene. The CDR3 loop reads CASSSSPHREVFF. DNA of the CDR3: TGTGCCAGCAGTTCGTCCCCCCACAGGGAAGTTTTCTTT.